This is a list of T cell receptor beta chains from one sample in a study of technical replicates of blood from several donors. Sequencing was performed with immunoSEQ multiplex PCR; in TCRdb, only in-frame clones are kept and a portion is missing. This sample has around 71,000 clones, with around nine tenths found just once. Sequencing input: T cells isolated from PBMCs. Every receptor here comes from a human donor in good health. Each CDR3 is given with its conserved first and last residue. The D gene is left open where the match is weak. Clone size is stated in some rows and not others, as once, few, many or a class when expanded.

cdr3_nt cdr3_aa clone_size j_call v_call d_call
TGTGCCAGCAGTTTACATGGGGGCGTAGCTTTCTTT CASSLHGGVAFF once TRBJ1-1 TRBV28 .
TGTGCCAGCAGGCGTATGAACACCGGGGAGCTGTTTTTT CASRRMNTGELFF . TRBJ2-2 TRBV28 .
TGTGCCAGCAGCCAAGGAGGGGGAGGGTACACTGAAGCTTTCTTT CASSQGGGGYTEAFF . TRBJ1-1 TRBV7-3 .
TGTGCCAGCAGTGAGATCAATCAGCCCCAGCATTTT CASSEINQPQHF . TRBJ1-5 TRBV28 .
TGCGCCAGCAGCCAAGAGGGAACAGGGAATCAGCCCCAGCATTTT CASSQEGTGNQPQHF . TRBJ1-5 TRBV4-1 .
TGTGCCAGCAGTTACTTCCGGGTTAACACCGGGGAGCTGTTTTTT CASSYFRVNTGELFF . TRBJ2-2 TRBV6-6 .
TGTGCCACCGCGGACCGGCGTGGGAGTGGAAACACCATATATTTT CATADRRGSGNTIYF . TRBJ1-3 TRBV27 .
TGTGCCAGTACTTCCCCAGTGGCTGAAGCTTTCTTT CASTSPVAEAFF . TRBJ1-1 TRBV19 .
TGTGCCAGTAGTAAAGGGGCAGTTGGTGGCTACACCTTC CASSKGAVGGYTF once TRBJ1-2 TRBV19 .
TGTGCCAGCAGTTTAGGTAGATCCGATGAGCAGTTCTTC CASSLGRSDEQFF . TRBJ2-1 TRBV27 .
TGCAGCGTTGAGGCTGGACTCGCCTCCTACAATGAGCAGTTCTTC CSVEAGLASYNEQFF . TRBJ2-1 TRBV29-1 .
TGCGCCAGCAGCGGGGTTGGAACTGAAGCTTTCTTT CASSGVGTEAFF . TRBJ1-1 TRBV10-2 .
TGCAGCGTTGGCAGGGGTGGCCCTAATGAAAAACTGTTTTTT CSVGRGGPNEKLFF . TRBJ1-4 TRBV29-1 .
TGTGCCAGCAGCCAGGGACAGGGGGCATACGAGCAGTACTTC CASSQGQGAYEQYF . TRBJ2-7 TRBV5-4 TRBD1
TGTGCCAGCAGCCCCGTAGGACAGGGGGAAAACAATGAGCAGTTCTTC CASSPVGQGENNEQFF . TRBJ2-1 TRBV28 TRBD1
TGTGCCAGCAGCTCCCCAGCTGGGGACATGTCCCTTGAGCAGTTCTTC CASSSPAGDMSLEQFF . TRBJ2-1 TRBV11-3 .
TGTGCCTGGAGTGTCCCGGGCAATCAGCCCCAGCATTTT CAWSVPGNQPQHF few TRBJ1-5 TRBV30 .
TGTGCCTGGAGTGTAAGGTGGGCAGGGAAGAGCAAGATTAATGAAAAACTGTTTTTT CAWSVRWAGKSKINEKLFF . TRBJ1-4 TRBV30 .
TGTGCCAGCAGCGAACAGGGGAAGGCCAACGTCCTGACTTTC CASSEQGKANVLTF once TRBJ2-6 TRBV2 TRBD1
TGTGCCAGCACACAGGGGGTTAATGAAAAACTGTTTTTT CASTQGVNEKLFF . TRBJ1-4 TRBV28 TRBD1
TGTGCCAGCAAATCTCAGGGATCCTCCTACGAGCAGTACTTC CASKSQGSSYEQYF . TRBJ2-7 TRBV7-9 .
TGTGCCAGCAGTCCAGACAGTCGTGGCTACACCTTC CASSPDSRGYTF . TRBJ1-2 TRBV6-5 .
TGTGCCAGCAGCGTAGAAGCGGGAGTTTCTGGCGAGCAGTACTTC CASSVEAGVSGEQYF . TRBJ2-7 TRBV9 TRBD2
TGTGCCAGCAGCGTGGACCCTAGCGCCTACGAGCAGTACTTC CASSVDPSAYEQYF . TRBJ2-7 TRBV9 .
TGTGCCTGGAGTAGGTGGACATCCGGGACAACGAGTTACGAGCAGTACTTC CAWSRWTSGTTSYEQYF . TRBJ2-7 TRBV30 .
TGTGCCAGCAGCCCAAGTGGTCGGACAGGGAGAACTGAAGCTTTCTTT CASSPSGRTGRTEAFF few TRBJ1-1 TRBV9 TRBD1
TGTGCCAGCAGCAATCCTCGTCGTTCCCTTTCCTACGAGCAGTACTTC CASSNPRRSLSYEQYF . TRBJ2-7 TRBV21-1 .
TGCAGCGTTGGAACTAAAGCGGGAGCAGAGACCCAGTACTTC CSVGTKAGAETQYF . TRBJ2-5 TRBV29-1 TRBD2
TGTGCCAGTAGTCAAGACAGAAATCAGCCCCAGCATTTT CASSQDRNQPQHF . TRBJ1-5 TRBV19 .
TGTGCCAGCAGCCAAGAGGGGACTAGGGTCTTCCCAGATACGCAGTATTTT CASSQEGTRVFPDTQYF . TRBJ2-3 TRBV4-2 TRBD2
TGTGCCAGCAGTCCATCAGGGTACTACGAGCAGTACTTC CASSPSGYYEQYF . TRBJ2-7 TRBV27 .
TGTGCCAGCAGTGAAGGCCTTGAGGGCACTGAAGCTTTCTTT CASSEGLEGTEAFF . TRBJ1-1 TRBV6-1 .
TGTGCCAGCAGCCAATTAGCCCTTTGGGGGGTATCTGAAGCTTTCTTT CASSQLALWGVSEAFF . TRBJ1-1 TRBV4-2 .
TGCAGTGCCCAACTGGTCAATCAGCAGTTCTTC CSAQLVNQQFF . TRBJ2-1 TRBV20-1 .
TGTGCCAGCAGGGAGGGGGGGAACGGTAATCAGCCCCAGCATTTT CASREGGNGNQPQHF . TRBJ1-5 TRBV11-2 .
TGTGCCAGCAGCTCCTTTCGGGGGGACGCAGCAACCCAGTACTTC CASSSFRGDAATQYF once TRBJ2-5 TRBV7-8 TRBD2
TGTGCCAGTAGTATTCCTGACAGGGAAGGGCCCCAGCATTTT CASSIPDREGPQHF once TRBJ1-5 TRBV19 TRBD1
TGTGCCAGCGGTAATAAGCCAGGCTACTTGAATGGCTACACCTTC CASGNKPGYLNGYTF . TRBJ1-2 TRBV6-5 .
TGCGCCCCGGAGGGATCCTACGAGCAGTACTTC CAPEGSYEQYF . TRBJ2-7 TRBV10-1 .
TGTGCCAGCAGCTTTCAGATAAGCTCCTACAATGAGCAGTTCTTC CASSFQISSYNEQFF . TRBJ2-1 TRBV7-2 .
TGCGCCAGCAGCTTGGTAGGAGCCTTCCAAGAGACCCAGTACTTC CASSLVGAFQETQYF . TRBJ2-5 TRBV5-1 .
TGCGCCAGCAGCTTTGGGCCTTCTAGCACAGATACGCAGTATTTT CASSFGPSSTDTQYF . TRBJ2-3 TRBV4-1 .
TGTGCCGGCCCCCCATCCCCTTACAATGAGCAGTTCTTC CAGPPSPYNEQFF . TRBJ2-1 TRBV2 .
TGTGCCTGGAGTTTATTGGCTAGCAAGGAGCAGTACTTC CAWSLLASKEQYF . TRBJ2-7 TRBV30 .
TGTGCCAGCAGCGATGGACTAGCGGGAGATACGCAGTATTTT CASSDGLAGDTQYF . TRBJ2-3 TRBV7-2 TRBD2
TGTGCCAGCAGCCAAGTGTCTAGCGGGACCTACAATGAGCAGTTCTTC CASSQVSSGTYNEQFF . TRBJ2-1 TRBV14 TRBD2
TGTGCCAGCAGCTTAACGGTCTACGGCTCTGGGGCCAACGTCCTGACTTTC CASSLTVYGSGANVLTF . TRBJ2-6 TRBV7-3 .
TGTGCCAGCGGGAACGGGGTCTCCTACAATGAGCAGTTCTTC CASGNGVSYNEQFF once TRBJ2-1 TRBV28 .
TGTGCCAGCAGTTTATCCGTGAACACTGAAGCTTTCTTT CASSLSVNTEAFF . TRBJ1-1 TRBV27 .